The 17 T cell receptor beta chains reported below all come from one sample, sequenced in a study of blood T cell repertoires in COVID-19 (TCRdb year 2020). Receptor libraries were prepared by the immunoSEQ multiplex PCR assay. Here the immuneACCESS table is served through TCRdb, limited to in-frame sequences with V and J called. Missing clones are a known gap in these copies; in checked studies unresolved V genes cover under half, and the rest lacks a known reason. Within this sample are fewer than 350,000 clones, with about 90% of them counted one time only. About 1.5% of the sample is in the top ten clones. Source material: PBMCs or T cells enriched from blood (not recorded which). The receptors derive from a woman aged 18-35 years with acute COVID-19.

The chain joins TRBV5-6 to TRBJ2-2; D ambiguous. This CDR3 comprises 15 residues. Between the trimmed V and J ends, which lost 0 bases and 8 bases, there was a span of 14 bases. The germline gives CDR1 SGHDT, CDR2 YYEEEE. In DNA form, the CDR3 reads TGTGCCAGCAGCTTGGGGGCAGCCACCATAGGGGAGCTGTTTTTT. As protein: CASSLGAATIGELFF.

The rearrangement joins TRBV30 to TRBJ2-1; no definite D call. In germline, CDR1 is GTSNPN, CDR2 SVGIG (reference sequence). The CDR3 consists of 13 residues. Trimming removed 2 bases at V and 7 bases at J, with 12 bases between. CDR3 sequence (DNA): TGTGCCTGGAGTCCCCCAAGTACAAATGAGCAGTTCTTC. It is translated as CAWSPPSTNEQFF.

The J gene is TRBJ2-2, the V gene TRBV10-3, with 13 bases aligning to TRBD2. The CDR3 extends over 16 amino acids. J gave up 3 bases and V 8 bases, and 6 bases lay outside the gene matches. Germline CDR1 ENHRY, CDR2 SYGVKD. CDR3 sequence: CAIGNGLAGDTGELFF. The CDR3, as DNA: TGTGCCATCGGAAACGGACTAGCGGGAGACACCGGGGAGCTGTTTTTT.

The chain uses TRBV15 and TRBJ1-3; D not resolved. Germline-derived CDR1 and CDR2 are LNHNV and YYDKDF (reference sequence). V lost 1 base and J lost 0, with 7 bases in between. The CDR3 runs 15 residues. This chain's CDR3 is CATSRGLSSGNTIYF. As DNA, the CDR3 is TGTGCCACCAGCAGAGGACTGAGCTCTGGAAACACCATATATTTT.

The chain couples TRBV4-3 to TRBJ2-3; 12 bases are a match to TRBD2. The length of the CDR3 is 16 residues. V shed 4 bases, J shed 0 bases, and the junction held 2 bases outside the gene matches. Germline CDR1 LGHNA, CDR2 YSLEER. CDR3 in amino acids: CASSRGLAGSTDTQYF. The CDR3 DNA reads as TGCGCCAGCAGCCGCGGACTAGCGGGGAGCACAGATACGCAGTATTTT.

As DNA, the CDR3 is TGTGCCAGCAGCCCGCGGACTAGCGGCTGCACAGATACGCAGTATTTT. The encoded protein is CASSPRTSGCTDTQYF. The chain couples TRBV21-1 to TRBJ2-3; the table's D call TRBD2 went unverified against the DNA. TRBV21-1 represents a pseudogene. The CDR3 covers 16 residues.

This clone was observed a few times. The chain carries TRBV3-1 (or the pseudogene TRBV3-2) and TRBJ1-1; D remains unclear. V was cut by 1 base and J by 12 bases, with 12 bases left in between. This CDR3 spans 12 amino acids. Germline CDR1 reads LGHDT; CDR2 reads YNNKEL (reference sequence). The CDR3 protein is CASSQVPHTTFF. The CDR3 region has the DNA TGTGCCAGCAGCCAAGTACCCCATACTACTTTCTTT.

The genes are TRBV5-1 and TRBJ2-3, with TRBD2 matching 8 bases. Germline assignment: CDR1 SGHRS and CDR2 YFSETQ. This CDR3 comprises 14 residues. V trimming: 3 bases; J trimming: 1 base; junction bases outside the gene matches: 1. The chain's CDR3 is CASSWREGTDTQYF. CDR3 nucleotide sequence: TGCGCCAGCAGCTGGCGGGAGGGCACAGATACGCAGTATTTT.

The chain combines TRBV18 with TRBJ1-5; a weak D match, TRBD1 (5 bases). Germline V lookup: CDR1 KGHSH, CDR2 LQKENI. V was trimmed by 2 bases and J by 1 base, leaving 12 bases between them. The CDR3 sequence is 16 residues long. The CDR3, as DNA: TGTGCCAGCTCACCATGGGGAGGGGACAGCAATCAGCCCCAGCATTTT. It encodes CASSPWGGDSNQPQHF.

The V gene is TRBV4-2, the J gene TRBJ2-2; 8 positions match TRBD2. J gave up 1 base and V 5 bases, and 9 bases lay outside the gene matches. Germline V lookup: CDR1 LGHNA, CDR2 YNFKEQ. The CDR3 has 17 residues. The CDR3 DNA reads TGTGCCAGCAGCTTACGACTAGCGATAGAGAACACCGGGGAGCTGTTTTTT. This translates into CASSLRLAIENTGELFF.

The genes are TRBV7-9 and TRBJ2-7; D remains unclear. Germline V gene lookup returns CDR1 SEHNR and CDR2 FQNEAQ (reference sequence). CDR3 size: 15 residues. Trimming pared 0 bases from V and 2 bases from J, leaving 11 bases between. The CDR3 reads CASSLASPRAYEQYF. The CDR3 nucleotides are TGTGCCAGCAGCTTAGCGAGTCCCCGAGCCTACGAGCAGTACTTC.

The chain has TRBV27 and TRBJ1-1, with 10 positions matching TRBD1. The ends lost 11 bases at V and 6 bases at J; junction bases unmatched: 12. The CDR3 is 14 amino acids. Germline V gene data show CDR1 as MNHEY and CDR2 as SMNVEV (reference sequence). Here the CDR3 DNA reads TGTGCCGTGGGAGTAATAGGACAGGGGGCTGAAGCTTTCTTT. Protein product: CAVGVIGQGAEAFF.

The chain recombines TRBV18 with TRBJ1-5; D is possibly TRBD1 (6 bases). Germline V gene data show CDR1 as KGHSH and CDR2 as LQKENI. V gave up 4 bases and J gave up 5 bases, with 15 bases separating them. The CDR3 sequence is 15 residues long. DNA of the CDR3: TGTGCCAGCTCACTCCACCAGGGGATAGATCAGCCCCAGCATTTT. As protein: CASSLHQGIDQPQHF.

This rearrangement joins TRBV3-1 (or the pseudogene TRBV3-2) to TRBJ2-1, with TRBD2 matching over 11 bases. This CDR3 region has 18 residues. Germline trimming cut 2 bases from V and 0 bases from J; bases unmatched to any gene: 6. The V gene's germline CDR1 is LGHDT and CDR2 YNNKEL (reference sequence). The CDR3 region has the DNA TGTGCCAGCAGCCAAAGATTTACTAGCGGGAGCTCCTACAATGAGCAGTTCTTC. It encodes CASSQRFTSGSSYNEQFF.

The J gene is TRBJ2-7, the V gene TRBV27; D gene ambiguous. This CDR3 region has 15 residues. Germline assignment: CDR1 MNHEY and CDR2 SMNVEV (reference sequence). Trimming removed 2 bases at V and 0 bases at J, with 11 bases between. In nucleotides, the CDR3 is TGTGCCAGCAGTTTAGTTTCGACAAACTCCTACGAGCAGTACTTC. This encodes CASSLVSTNSYEQYF.

The chain joins TRBV30 to TRBJ1-5; 8 bases fit TRBD1. J lost 4 bases, V lost 2 bases, and 1 base had no gene match. The germline CDR1 and CDR2 sequences are GTSNPN and SVGIG (reference sequence). The CDR3 runs to 13 residues. Here the CDR3 DNA reads TGTGCCTGGAGTAGGACAGGGAATCAGCCCCAGCATTTT. Protein sequence: CAWSRTGNQPQHF.

This chain uses TRBV19 with TRBJ2-5, with 7 bases identical to TRBD1. CDR1 LNHDA and CDR2 SQIVND come from the germline V gene (reference sequence). Trimming at V came to 1 base and at J to 6 bases, leaving 17 bases not matched to a gene. The CDR3 loop spans 18 amino acids. The CDR3 is CASSIASVQGSFSKTQYF. The CDR3 DNA reads TGTGCCAGTAGTATAGCGTCGGTACAGGGGTCGTTCTCAAAGACCCAGTACTTC.